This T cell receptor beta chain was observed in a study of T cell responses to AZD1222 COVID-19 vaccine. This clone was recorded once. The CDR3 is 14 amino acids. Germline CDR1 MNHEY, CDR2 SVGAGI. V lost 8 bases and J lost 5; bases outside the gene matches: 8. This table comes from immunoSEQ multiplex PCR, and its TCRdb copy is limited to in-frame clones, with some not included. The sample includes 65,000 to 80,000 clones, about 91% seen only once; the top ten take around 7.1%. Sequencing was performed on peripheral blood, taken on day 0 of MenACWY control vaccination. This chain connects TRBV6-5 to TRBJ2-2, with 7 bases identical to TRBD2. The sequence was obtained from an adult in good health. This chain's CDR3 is CASSRVGGTGELFF. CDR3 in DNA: TGTGCCAGCTCCCGCGTGGGGGGGACCGGGGAGCTGTTTTTT.